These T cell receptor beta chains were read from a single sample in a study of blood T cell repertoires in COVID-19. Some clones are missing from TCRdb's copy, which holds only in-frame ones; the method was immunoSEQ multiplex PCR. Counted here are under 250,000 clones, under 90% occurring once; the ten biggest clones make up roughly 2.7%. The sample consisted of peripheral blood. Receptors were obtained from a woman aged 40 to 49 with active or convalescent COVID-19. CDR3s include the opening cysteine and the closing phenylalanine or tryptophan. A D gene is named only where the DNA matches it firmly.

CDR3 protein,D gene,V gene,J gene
CASSESPTVYGYTF,-,TRBV25-1,TRBJ1-2
CASSERQGIAKNIQYF,-,TRBV19,TRBJ2-4
CASSMRLDGYNEQFF,-,TRBV19,TRBJ2-1
CASSLLGDSSTEAFF,TRBD1,TRBV6-2/TRBV6-3,TRBJ1-1
CASSYSSGGLTEAFF,-,TRBV6-2/TRBV6-3,TRBJ1-1
CASRVAGNHEQYF,TRBD2,TRBV12-3/TRBV12-4,TRBJ2-7
CASSIGEPNSPLHF,-,TRBV5-1,TRBJ1-6
CASSLTSGNNEQFF,TRBD2,TRBV11-3,TRBJ2-1
CASSQFSQETQYF,-,TRBV14,TRBJ2-5
CASSPRTSGGRDTGELFF,TRBD2,TRBV18,TRBJ2-2
CASSYGGVATDTQYF,-,TRBV6-2/TRBV6-3,TRBJ2-3
CASRQGGVGKLFF,TRBD1,TRBV12-5,TRBJ1-4
CASSLVVSGLDTQYF,TRBD2,TRBV5-6,TRBJ2-3
CASSRTSGTGTYEQYF,TRBD1,TRBV7-6,TRBJ2-7
CASSLEGTYEQYF,-,TRBV9,TRBJ2-7
CASSLRDSGINTDTQYF,TRBD2,TRBV9,TRBJ2-3
CASSGSGPLSTGELFF,TRBD2,TRBV6-4,TRBJ2-2
CASTRGYDYNSPLHF,TRBD1,TRBV9,TRBJ1-6
CASSPEISVYNEQFF,-,TRBV7-9,TRBJ2-1
CATSRDFEFNEQFF,-,TRBV15,TRBJ2-1
CASSLDSLNYGYTF,-,TRBV25-1,TRBJ1-2
CASSRQGGEKLFF,TRBD1,TRBV7-2,TRBJ1-4
CASSVERDSHNEQFF,TRBD1,TRBV9,TRBJ2-1
CASRPSGRAPDTQYF,TRBD2,TRBV5-4,TRBJ2-3
CASRAGQGQTPLHF,TRBD1,TRBV6-5,TRBJ1-6
CASSESGNIQYF,-,TRBV25-1,TRBJ2-4
CASITGGGSEKLFF,TRBD1,TRBV6-5,TRBJ1-4